The rows below give T cell receptor beta chains drawn from one sample of a study of T cell changes during pregnancy in multiple sclerosis. The protocol was immunoSEQ multiplex PCR, while the TCRdb copy is restricted to in-frame clones and leaves out a portion. The data show approximately 52,000 clones, about 88% seen once. The sequencing here drew on CD4+ T cells from peripheral blood mononuclear cells, taken in the second trimester of pregnancy. Receptors were obtained from a female donor with multiple sclerosis, enrolled in a pregnancy study. CDR3s include the opening cysteine and the closing phenylalanine or tryptophan. A D gene is named only where the DNA matches it firmly. Clone size is not always given. Where it is, it says once, few, many or a class for expanded clones.

>NA|TRBV19|TRBJ2-7|TRBD1
TGTGCCAGTAGTCGGCAGGGGGCCTACGAGCAGTACTTC
CASSRQGAYEQYF
>NA|TRBV4-3|TRBJ1-5|NA
TGCGCCAGCAGCCAAGAGACAGGACAGCCCCAGCATTTT
CASSQETGQPQHF
>NA|TRBV18|TRBJ2-7|NA
TGTGCCAGCTCACCAGGGCTTCTCGCCTACGAGCAGTACTTC
CASSPGLLAYEQYF
>NA|TRBV28|TRBJ1-5|TRBD1
TGTGCCAGCAGTTTAAGGTCGACAGGGAATTCTCAGCCCCAGCATTTT
CASSLRSTGNSQPQHF
>NA|TRBV19|TRBJ2-7|TRBD2
TGTGCCAGTAGCCCCTCTAGCGGGATCGGCGAGCAGTACTTC
CASSPSSGIGEQYF
>NA|TRBV6-1|TRBJ2-7|NA
TGTGCCAGCAGTGTACTTACAGGGTCTGGGGAGCAGTACTTC
CASSVLTGSGEQYF
>few|TRBV18|TRBJ1-5|TRBD1
TGTGCCAGCTCACCAGTTCGACAGGGGGGGTATAGCAATCAGCCCCAGCATTTT
CASSPVRQGGYSNQPQHF
>NA|TRBV11-3|TRBJ2-2|TRBD2
TGTGCCAGCAGCCCTGGACTAGCGGGATACACCGGGGAGCTGTTTTTT
CASSPGLAGYTGELFF
>NA|TRBV7-2|TRBJ1-2|TRBD1
TGTGCCAGCAGCTACAGGGGGAGCTATGGCTACACCTTC
CASSYRGSYGYTF
>NA|TRBV10-1|TRBJ2-3|TRBD2
TGCGCCAGCAAGACTAGCGGGAGGGAGCTCACAGATACGCAGTATTTT
CASKTSGRELTDTQYF
>NA|TRBV5-1|TRBJ1-2|NA
TGCGCCAGCAGCTCTAGCGGGAACTATGGCTACACCTTC
CASSSSGNYGYTF
>NA|TRBV19|TRBJ1-2|TRBD1
TGTGCCAGTACAACTGGGTCCCTGGGACAGGCTGGCACCTTC
CASTTGSLGQAGTF
>NA|TRBV2|TRBJ2-3|TRBD2
TGTGCCAGCAGTGAACGGACTAGGAGCACAGATACGCAGTATTTT
CASSERTRSTDTQYF
>NA|TRBV5-1|TRBJ2-5|TRBD1
TGCGCCAGCAGCTCTACAGGGGAGGAGACCCAGTACTTC
CASSSTGEETQYF
>NA|TRBV5-5|TRBJ1-1|TRBD1
TGTGCCAGCAGCTTCACGACAGGGACCGTGGCGAACACTGAAGCTTTCTTT
CASSFTTGTVANTEAFF
>NA|TRBV27|TRBJ2-5|TRBD2
TGTGCCAGCAGTTTATATCGGTTGGGGGGGGGTGAGACCCAGTACTTC
CASSLYRLGGGETQYF
>NA|TRBV12-5|TRBJ2-3|TRBD1
TGTGCTAGTGGTCGCCGAGGGGGCTGGGGCACAGATACGCAGTATTTT
CASGRRGGWGTDTQYF
>NA|TRBV18|TRBJ2-2|TRBD2
TGTGCCAGCTCACCACCGGTAGCGGGAGGAACCGGGGAGCTGTTTTTT
CASSPPVAGGTGELFF
>NA|TRBV7-9|TRBJ2-1|TRBD1
TGTGCCAGCAGCGAGGACAGGGGGATCAGCTCCTACAATGAGCAGTTCTTC
CASSEDRGISSYNEQFF
>few|TRBV5-1|TRBJ1-4|NA
TGCGCCAGCAGCAACCTAGACAGGTCAACTAATGAAAAACTGTTTTTT
CASSNLDRSTNEKLFF
>NA|TRBV9|TRBJ2-7|NA
TGTGCCAGCAGCGCTCAGGGCTACGAGCAGTACTTC
CASSAQGYEQYF